These 20 T cell receptor beta chains were sequenced from one sample in a study of blood T cell repertoires in COVID-19. The data were produced by immunoSEQ multiplex PCR, yet TCRdb's version contains in-frame clones alone and is incomplete. The sample yields under 300,000 clones, approximately 88% seen once. Sequencing was performed on PBMCs or T cells enriched from blood (not recorded which). The receptors were gathered from a woman between 40 and 55 years old with acute COVID-19.

The genes are TRBV3-1 (or the pseudogene TRBV3-2) and TRBJ2-7; 7 bases are a match to TRBD2. CDR3 length: 16 amino acids. Germline CDR1 is LGHDT and CDR2 is YNNKEL (reference sequence). V lost 1 base and J lost 1; bases outside the gene matches: 7. Here the CDR3 reads CASSQGRLAISYEQYF. The CDR3 nucleotides read TGTGCCAGCAGCCAAGGACGACTAGCTATTTCCTACGAGCAGTACTTC.

This clone was observed once. The rearrangement links TRBV5-4 to TRBJ2-3, with 11 nucleotides matching TRBD2. CDR1 and CDR2 (germline): SGHNT, YYREEE (reference sequence). The V gene end was trimmed by 2 bases and the J gene end by 3 bases; junction bases not matched to a gene: 2. CDR3 length equals 15 residues. In nucleotides, the CDR3 is TGTGCCAGCAGCTTCCCTAGCGGGAGGACAGATACGCAGTATTTT. It codes for CASSFPSGRTDTQYF.

V gene TRBV19 combines with J gene TRBJ2-7, with 12 bases that match TRBD2. The CDR3 runs to 15 residues. Germline-derived CDR1 and CDR2 are LNHDA and SQIVND (reference sequence). Trimming at V came to 4 bases and at J to 3 bases, leaving 4 bases not matched to a gene. The CDR3 spells CASSTGLAGSYEQYF. The CDR3 coding sequence is TGTGCCAGTAGTACCGGACTAGCGGGGAGCTACGAGCAGTACTTC.

The rearrangement links TRBV9 to TRBJ1-2; D is uncertain. Germline V gives CDR1 SGDLS, CDR2 YYNGEE. V was shortened by 5 bases and J by 2 bases, with 13 bases between the two germline ends. This CDR3 is built from 14 residues. The CDR3 DNA is TGTGCCAGCAGTCCCGACATGACCAACTATGGCTACACCTTC. The encoded protein is CASSPDMTNYGYTF. Full variable domain (outside the CDR3, taken from reference TRBV9 and TRBJ1-2): DSGVTQTPKHLITATGQRVTLRCSPRSGDLSVYWYQQSLDQGLQFLIQYYNGEERAKGNILERFSAQQFPDLHSELNLSSLELGDSALYFCASSPDMTNYGYTFGSGTRLTVV.

CDR3 residues: CAINHDREDGGYTF. The CDR3 DNA reads TGTGCCATCAACCATGACAGGGAAGACGGTGGCTACACCTTC. This rearrangement joins TRBV10-3 to TRBJ1-2; TRBD1 matches at 7 bases. In germline, CDR1 is ENHRY, CDR2 SYGVKD. The CDR3 is 14 residues long. The V segment lost 7 bases and the J segment 7 bases; nucleotides outside the gene matches: 12.

The chain links TRBV5-6 to TRBJ1-3, with D perhaps matching TRBD1 (5 bases). This CDR3 has 15 amino acids. Between the trimmed V and J ends, which lost 1 base and 4 bases, there was a span of 12 bases. Germline CDR1 SGHDT, CDR2 YYEEEE. CDR3 amino acids: CASSLRGAGGNTIYF. The CDR3 nucleotides are TGTGCCAGCAGCTTGCGGGGCGCGGGAGGAAACACCATATATTTT.

CDR3: CASSLDRGGGQPQHF. The DNA for the CDR3 is TGTGCCAGCAGCCTCGACAGGGGCGGAGGTCAGCCCCAGCATTTT. The rearrangement links TRBV6-5 to TRBJ1-5, with 8 bases aligning to TRBD1. CDR1 and CDR2 from the germline V gene are MNHEY and SVGAGI. The CDR3 is made up of 15 amino acids. V gave up 6 bases and J gave up 6 bases; unmatched junction bases: 10.

The J gene is TRBJ2-1, the V gene TRBV5-1; TRBD2 aligns across 14 bases. In germline, CDR1 is SGHRS, CDR2 YFSETQ. This CDR3 contains 16 residues. The ends lost 4 bases at V and 4 bases at J; junction bases unmatched: 4. This CDR3 reads CASSAGTSGGYNEQFF. The DNA for the CDR3 is TGCGCCAGCAGCGCCGGGACTAGCGGGGGTTACAATGAGCAGTTCTTC.

The V call is TRBV5-5, the J call TRBJ2-5, with TRBD1 as a possible D gene (5 bases). This CDR3 has 14 amino acids. The V end was cut by 2 bases, the J end by 5 bases, with 13 bases between. The germline CDR1 and CDR2 sequences are SGHKS and YYEKEE (reference sequence). Here the CDR3 reads CASSFSGQGETQYF. The CDR3 DNA follows: TGTGCCAGCAGCTTTTCCGGACAAGGGGAGACCCAGTACTTC.

V usage is TRBV7-2 and J usage is TRBJ2-1; 11 bases align to TRBD1. Germline V gives CDR1 SGHTA, CDR2 FQGNSA. Trimming at V came to 1 base and at J to 7 bases, leaving 9 bases not matched to a gene. The CDR3 loop spans 17 amino acids. CDR3 coding DNA: TGTGCCAGCAGCTTAGTGGGGACAGGGGGGAACAGAAATGAGCAGTTCTTC. Translation gives CASSLVGTGGNRNEQFF.

The chain recombines TRBV19 with TRBJ2-1; 12 bases line up with TRBD2. CDR1 and CDR2 (germline): LNHDA, SQIVND (reference sequence). This CDR3 contains 15 residues. Trimming took 5 bases from V and 9 from J; bases not matched to a gene: 8. Here the CDR3 DNA reads TGTGCCAGTAGTCCCAGACTAGCGGGAGCCCGTGAGCAGTTCTTC. Translating it yields CASSPRLAGAREQFF.

This clone has more than one count but fewer than ten. This chain joins TRBV4-3 and TRBJ2-3; TRBD2 matches at 8 bases. With V trimmed by 1 base and J by 5 bases, 11 bases remained unmatched. Looked up from germline, CDR1 is LGHNA and CDR2 is YSLEER. The CDR3 loop spans 17 amino acids. The CDR3 spells CASSQGKTGGPQDTQYF. CDR3 sequence (DNA): TGCGCCAGCAGCCAAGGAAAGACGGGGGGGCCTCAAGATACGCAGTATTTT.

V usage is TRBV18 and J usage is TRBJ2-7; weak D call: TRBD2 (6 bases). Trimming took 6 bases from V and 7 from J, leaving 16 bases between them. Germline CDR1 is KGHSH and CDR2 is LQKENI. This CDR3 comprises 13 residues. For the CDR3, the DNA is TGTGCCAGCTCTCGGGACTGGGGGGAGGAGCAGTACGTC. Encoded protein: CASSRDWGEEQYV.

CDR3 DNA: TGTGCCAGCAGCCAAGAGGAGGAAAAGCTGTACGAGCAGTACGTC. Protein sequence: CASSQEEEKLYEQYV. V and J are TRBV14 and TRBJ2-7; D perhaps matches TRBD2 (5 bases). Between the trimmed V and J ends, which lost 0 bases and 4 bases, there was a span of 13 bases. There are 15 residues in the CDR3. The V gene's germline CDR1 is SGHDN and CDR2 FVKESK.

CDR3 sequence: CASSFTGTSSSGYTF. The CDR3 coding sequence is TGTGCCAGCAGCTTTACCGGGACATCCTCGTCTGGCTACACCTTC. This chain joins TRBV7-2 and TRBJ1-2; TRBD1 might be the D (6 bases). Trimming left V 3 bases short and J 7 bases short, with 18 bases between. This CDR3 is built from 15 residues. Germline CDR1 and CDR2: SGHTA and FQGNSA. Filled out from reference TRBV7-2 and TRBJ1-2, the complete variable domain reads GAGVSQSPSNKVTEKGKDVELRCDPISGHTALYWYRQSLGQGLEFLIYFQGNSAPDKSGLPSDRFSAERTGGSVSTLTIQRTQQEDSAVYLCASSFTGTSSSGYTFGSGTRLTVV.

This clone was seen more than once but under ten times. The chain uses TRBV7-6 and TRBJ1-1; weak D call: TRBD1 (5 bases). Trimming pared 2 bases from V and 5 bases from J, leaving 24 bases between. This CDR3 is 18 amino acids long. Germline CDR1 and CDR2: SGHVS and FNYEAQ. The CDR3 DNA is TGTGCCAGCAGCTTAATCTCACTTGAGGGGCCCGGGGGGACTGAAGCTTTCTTT. As protein: CASSLISLEGPGGTEAFF.

The chain recombines TRBV6-5 with TRBJ2-5, with TRBD2 matching 9 bases. The CDR3 length is 15 residues. Germline-derived CDR1 and CDR2 are MNHEY and SVGAGI. Germline trimming cut 2 bases from V and 5 bases from J; bases unmatched to any gene: 6. The CDR3 DNA sequence: TGTGCCAGCAGTTACAGTCTAGCGGGGTCGGAGACCCAGTACTTC. Its protein product is CASSYSLAGSETQYF.

The genes are TRBV5-1 and TRBJ2-7; TRBD1 aligns across 9 bases. Germline CDR1 reads SGHRS; CDR2 reads YFSETQ. J was trimmed by 4 bases and V by 4 bases; bases with no gene match: 3. The CDR3 sequence is 13 residues long. Here the CDR3 DNA reads TGCGCCAGCAGCCTCGGGACAGGGTACGAGCAGTACTTC. Translating gives CASSLGTGYEQYF.

V and J are TRBV21-1 and TRBJ2-7; the table's TRBD2 call for D was not verified on the DNA. TRBV21-1 is marked as a pseudogene. The CDR3 consists of 15 residues. This CDR3 is CASSKTGLASYEQYF. For the CDR3, the DNA is TGTGCCAGCAGCAAAACGGGACTAGCTTCCTACGAGCAGTACTTC.

The chain carries TRBV10-3 and TRBJ2-7, with 8 bases lining up with TRBD1. From germline, CDR1 is ENHRY and CDR2 SYGVKD. V lost 2 bases, J lost 12 bases, and 9 bases stayed unmatched. CDR3 length: 13 residues. The CDR3, as DNA: TGTGCCATCAGTGAGAGAGAGACAGGGGAATGGTACGTC. This sequence encodes CAISERETGEWYV.